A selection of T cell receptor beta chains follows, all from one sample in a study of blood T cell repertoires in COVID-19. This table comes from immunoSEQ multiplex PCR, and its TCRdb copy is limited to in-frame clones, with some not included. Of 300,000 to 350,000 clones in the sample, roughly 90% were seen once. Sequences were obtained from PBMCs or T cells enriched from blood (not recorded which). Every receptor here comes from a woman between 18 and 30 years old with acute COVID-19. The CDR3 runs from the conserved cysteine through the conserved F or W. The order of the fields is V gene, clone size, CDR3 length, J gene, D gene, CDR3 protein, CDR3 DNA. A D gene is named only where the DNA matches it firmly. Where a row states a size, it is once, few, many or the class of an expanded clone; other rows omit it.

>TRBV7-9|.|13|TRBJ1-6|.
CASSLENDSPLHF
TGTGCCAGCAGCTTGGAGAACGATTCACCCCTCCACTTT
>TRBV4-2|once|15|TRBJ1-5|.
CASSQYSTEHQPQHF
TGTGCCAGCAGCCAATACTCCACCGAGCATCAGCCCCAGCATTTT
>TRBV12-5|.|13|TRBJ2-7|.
CASASRGRREQYF
TGTGCTAGTGCCTCACGAGGGAGGCGCGAGCAGTACTTC
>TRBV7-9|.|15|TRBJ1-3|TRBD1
CASSSTGVSGNTIYF
TGTGCCAGCAGTTCGACAGGGGTCTCTGGAAACACCATATATTTT
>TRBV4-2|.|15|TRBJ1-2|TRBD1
CASSQEGTGYHGYTF
TGTGCCAGCAGCCAAGAGGGGACAGGGTACCATGGCTACACCTTC
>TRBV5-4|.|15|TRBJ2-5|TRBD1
CASSLGTASEETQYF
TGTGCCAGCAGCCTTGGGACAGCGTCGGAAGAGACCCAGTACTTC
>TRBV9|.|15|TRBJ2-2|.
CASSVGGRNTGELFF
TGTGCCAGCAGCGTAGGCGGGCGGAACACCGGGGAGCTGTTTTTT
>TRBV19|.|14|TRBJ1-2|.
CASSIHPERYGYTF
TGTGCCAGTAGTATTCACCCCGAGAGATATGGCTACACCTTC
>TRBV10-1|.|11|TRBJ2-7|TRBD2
CASSSGGEQYF
TGCGCCAGCAGCTCGGGGGGCGAGCAGTACTTC
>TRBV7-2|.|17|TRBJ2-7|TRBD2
CASSAMGLAGGPREQYF
TGTGCCAGCAGCGCGATGGGGCTAGCGGGAGGGCCCCGCGAGCAGTACTTC
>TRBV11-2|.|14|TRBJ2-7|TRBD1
CASSQGGAGYEQYF
TGTGCCAGCAGCCAAGGGGGCGCCGGCTACGAGCAGTACTTC
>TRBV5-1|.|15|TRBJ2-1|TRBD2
CASSLEGSGANEQFF
TGCGCCAGCAGCTTGGAGGGTAGCGGGGCAAATGAGCAGTTCTTC
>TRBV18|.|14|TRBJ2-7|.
CASSPRQEAYEQYF
TGTGCCAGCTCACCACGACAGGAGGCCTACGAGCAGTACTTC
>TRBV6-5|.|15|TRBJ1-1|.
CASSTGGQPNTEAFF
TGTGCCAGCAGCACCGGAGGGCAGCCGAACACTGAAGCTTTCTTT
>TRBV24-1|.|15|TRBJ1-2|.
CATSDTVSAPYGYTF
TGTGCCACCAGTGATACAGTATCGGCCCCCTATGGCTACACCTTC
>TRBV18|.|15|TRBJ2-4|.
CASSPGGNGGNIQYF
TGTGCCAGCTCACCAGGCGGGAACGGGGGAAACATTCAGTACTTC
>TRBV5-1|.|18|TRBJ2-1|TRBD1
CASSARDRVHFISSTQFF
TGCGCCAGCAGCGCCCGGGACAGGGTACACTTTATTTCGTCCACGCAGTTCTTC
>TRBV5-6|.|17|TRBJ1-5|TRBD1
CASSQQGTFYSNQPQHF
TGTGCCAGCAGCCAACAGGGGACATTTTATAGCAATCAGCCCCAGCATTTT
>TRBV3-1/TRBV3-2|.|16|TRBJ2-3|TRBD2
CASSHGLAGGVDTQYF
TGTGCCAGCAGCCACGGACTAGCGGGGGGGGTAGATACGCAGTATTTT
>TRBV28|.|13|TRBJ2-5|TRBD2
CASSVGIAGAQYF
TGTGCCAGCAGCGTAGGCATAGCGGGAGCCCAGTACTTC
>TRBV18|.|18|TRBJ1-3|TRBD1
CASSALPGQGLAGNTIYF
TGTGCCAGCTCAGCACTCCCGGGACAGGGGCTTGCTGGAAACACCATATATTTT
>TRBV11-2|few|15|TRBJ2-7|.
CASSLVQGRGYEQYF
TGTGCCAGCAGCTTAGTTCAGGGGAGGGGCTACGAGCAGTACTTC
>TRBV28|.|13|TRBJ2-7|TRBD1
CASLLQGAGEQYF
TGTGCCAGCTTATTACAGGGGGCAGGCGAGCAGTACTTC
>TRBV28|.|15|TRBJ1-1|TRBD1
CASSQTGKMNTEAFF
TGTGCCAGCAGTCAGACAGGGAAGATGAACACTGAAGCTTTCTTT
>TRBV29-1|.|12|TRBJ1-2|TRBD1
CSGGTGRHGYTF
TGCAGCGGGGGGACAGGGAGGCATGGCTACACCTTC
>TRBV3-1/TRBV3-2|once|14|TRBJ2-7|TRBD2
CASRTSGSWGGQYF
TGTGCCAGCAGGACTAGCGGCAGTTGGGGTGGGCAGTACTTC
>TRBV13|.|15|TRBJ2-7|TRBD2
CASSPGEGSPYEQYF
TGTGCCAGCAGCCCTGGGGAGGGAAGTCCCTACGAGCAGTACTTC
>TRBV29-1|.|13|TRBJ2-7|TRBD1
CSVELGQGYEQYF
TGCAGCGTTGAACTGGGACAGGGCTACGAGCAGTACTTC
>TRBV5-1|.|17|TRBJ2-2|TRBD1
CASSQRPSDRDTGELFF
TGCGCCAGCAGCCAGCGCCCTTCGGACAGGGACACCGGGGAGCTGTTTTTT
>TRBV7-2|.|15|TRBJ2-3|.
CASSFPQGTTDTQYF
TGTGCCAGCAGCTTTCCTCAGGGTACCACAGATACGCAGTATTTT
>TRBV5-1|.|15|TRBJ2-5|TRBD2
CASSLLAGLQETQYF
TGCGCCAGCAGCTTGCTAGCGGGTCTCCAAGAGACCCAGTACTTC
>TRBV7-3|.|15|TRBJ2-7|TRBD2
CASSTGVAGAYEQYF
TGTGCCAGCAGCACCGGAGTAGCGGGAGCGTACGAGCAGTACTTC
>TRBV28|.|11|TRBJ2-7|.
CASSYRAEQYF
TGTGCCAGCAGTTACCGCGCCGAGCAGTACTTC
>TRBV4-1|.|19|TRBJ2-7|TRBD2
CASSQDASGRALSTYEQYF
TGCGCCAGCAGCCAAGATGCTAGCGGGAGGGCCTTAAGTACCTACGAGCAGTACTTC
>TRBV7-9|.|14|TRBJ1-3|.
CASSFQGSGNTIYF
TGTGCCAGCAGCTTCCAGGGCTCTGGAAACACCATATATTTT
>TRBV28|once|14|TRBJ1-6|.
CASIGGRLRSPLHF
TGTGCCAGCATCGGGGGGCGGTTGCGTTCACCCCTCCACTTT
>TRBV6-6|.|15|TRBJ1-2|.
CASSSPGRLNYGYTF
TGTGCCAGCAGTTCGCCCGGGAGGCTTAACTATGGCTACACCTTC
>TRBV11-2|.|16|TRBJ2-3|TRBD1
CASSSRDRGLTDTQYF
TGTGCCAGCAGCTCCCGGGACAGGGGGCTCACAGATACGCAGTATTTT
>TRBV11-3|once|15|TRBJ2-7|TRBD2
CASSIKGGGSYEQYF
TGTGCCAGCAGCATCAAAGGCGGGGGCTCCTACGAGCAGTACTTC
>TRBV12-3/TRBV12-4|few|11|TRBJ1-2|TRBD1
CASSSGQGPTF
TGTGCCAGCAGTTCGGGACAGGGGCCGACCTTC
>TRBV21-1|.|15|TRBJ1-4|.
CASSKRQPVVEKLFF
TGTGCCAGCAGCAAAAGACAGCCTGTTGTTGAAAAACTGTTTTTT
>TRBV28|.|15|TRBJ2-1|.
CASSLFAGSDNEQFF
TGTGCCAGCAGTTTATTCGCAGGGTCAGACAATGAGCAGTTCTTC
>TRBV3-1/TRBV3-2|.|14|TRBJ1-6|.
CASSQDLRRSPLHF
TGTGCCAGCAGCCAAGATCTAAGGCGGTCACCCCTCCACTTT
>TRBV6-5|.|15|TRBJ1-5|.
CASCLQGNSNQPQHF
TGTGCCAGCTGCCTCCAGGGGAATAGCAATCAGCCCCAGCATTTT
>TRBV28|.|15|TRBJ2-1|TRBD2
CASSFVREGLGEQFF
TGTGCCAGCAGTTTTGTACGGGAGGGCCTTGGTGAGCAGTTCTTC
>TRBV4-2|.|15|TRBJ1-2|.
CASSQERGGRYGYTF
TGTGCCAGCAGCCAAGAACGCGGAGGCCGCTATGGCTACACCTTC
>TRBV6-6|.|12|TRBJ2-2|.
CASTWATGELFF
TGTGCCAGCACGTGGGCCACCGGGGAGCTGTTTTTT
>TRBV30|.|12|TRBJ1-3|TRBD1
CAFDRAGNTIYF
TGTGCCTTCGACAGGGCTGGAAACACCATATATTTT